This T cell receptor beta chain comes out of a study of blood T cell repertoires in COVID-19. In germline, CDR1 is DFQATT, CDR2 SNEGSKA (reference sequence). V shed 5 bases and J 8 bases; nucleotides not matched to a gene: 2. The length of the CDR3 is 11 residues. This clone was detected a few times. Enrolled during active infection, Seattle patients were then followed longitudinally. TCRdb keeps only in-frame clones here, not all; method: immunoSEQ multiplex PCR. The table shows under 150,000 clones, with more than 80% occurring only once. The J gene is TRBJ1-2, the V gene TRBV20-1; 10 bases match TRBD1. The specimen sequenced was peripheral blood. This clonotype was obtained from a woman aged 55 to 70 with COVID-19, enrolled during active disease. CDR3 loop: CSAGGQGGYTF. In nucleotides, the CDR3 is TGCAGTGCTGGGGGACAGGGGGGCTACACCTTC.